A selection of T cell receptor beta chains follows, all from one sample in a study of radiation and T cells in renal cell carcinoma. Profiled with immunoSEQ multiplex PCR; TCRdb holds only in-frame clones, not every one. The sample comprises about 43,000 clones, over 80% of which are singletons, and about 26% rests with the top ten. Here the sequenced sample was blood, taken from a patient whose treatment included radiotherapy and nephrectomy. These receptors came from a woman in her sixties or seventies with renal cell carcinoma. Each CDR3 is given with its conserved first and last residue. A D gene is named only where the DNA matches it firmly. Rows give clone size only sometimes, using once, few, many, or a class for an expanded clone.

d_gene: TRBD1; j_gene: TRBJ1-4; v_gene: TRBV4-1; abundance: medium-sized; CDR3aa: CASSQAGTDNEKLFF; CDR3nt: TGCGCCAGCAGCCAAGCAGGGACAGATAATGAAAAACTGTTTTTT
d_gene: -; j_gene: TRBJ1-3; v_gene: TRBV7-9; abundance: -; CDR3aa: CASSLVGMGDSGNTIYF; CDR3nt: TGTGCCAGCAGCTTAGTTGGGATGGGGGATTCTGGAAACACCATATATTTT
d_gene: TRBD1; j_gene: TRBJ1-2; v_gene: TRBV28; abundance: -; CDR3aa: CASSTDRGPVNYGYTF; CDR3nt: TGTGCCAGCAGTACTGACAGGGGTCCCGTTAACTATGGCTACACCTTC
d_gene: -; j_gene: TRBJ2-7; v_gene: TRBV2; abundance: -; CDR3aa: CASSVEKYEQYF; CDR3nt: TGTGCCAGCAGCGTCGAGAAGTACGAGCAGTACTTC
d_gene: -; j_gene: TRBJ2-2; v_gene: TRBV7-9; abundance: -; CDR3aa: CASSPARGTDTGELFF; CDR3nt: TGTGCCAGCAGCCCGGCTAGGGGGACGGACACCGGGGAGCTGTTTTTT
d_gene: -; j_gene: TRBJ2-1; v_gene: TRBV4-3; abundance: -; CDR3aa: CASSLTQGGEGSYNEQFF; CDR3nt: TGCGCCAGCAGTCTAACTCAAGGCGGTGAGGGATCCTACAATGAGCAGTTCTTC
d_gene: -; j_gene: TRBJ1-2; v_gene: TRBV5-6; abundance: -; CDR3aa: CASSSPGGALGGGYTF; CDR3nt: TGTGCCAGCAGCTCCCCGGGAGGGGCGCTAGGTGGGGGCTACACCTTC
d_gene: -; j_gene: TRBJ1-1; v_gene: TRBV19; abundance: -; CDR3aa: CASSMYSTFSEAFF; CDR3nt: TGTGCCAGTAGTATGTACAGTACTTTTTCTGAAGCTTTCTTT
d_gene: -; j_gene: TRBJ2-2; v_gene: TRBV27; abundance: -; CDR3aa: CASQHRVNTGELFF; CDR3nt: TGTGCCAGCCAACACAGGGTTAACACCGGGGAGCTGTTTTTT
d_gene: TRBD2; j_gene: TRBJ2-1; v_gene: TRBV10-1; abundance: -; CDR3aa: CASSGGGTYNEQFF; CDR3nt: TGCGCCAGCTCTGGCGGGGGGACTTACAATGAGCAGTTCTTC
d_gene: TRBD1; j_gene: TRBJ1-2; v_gene: TRBV19; abundance: -; CDR3aa: CASSTLLTGQDYGYTF; CDR3nt: TGTGCCAGTAGCACCCTTCTGACCGGACAGGACTATGGCTACACCTTC
d_gene: TRBD2; j_gene: TRBJ2-5; v_gene: TRBV7-2; abundance: -; CDR3aa: CASSLVGLAEETQYF; CDR3nt: TGTGCCAGCAGCTTAGTCGGGCTAGCGGAAGAGACCCAGTACTTC
d_gene: TRBD1; j_gene: TRBJ1-4; v_gene: TRBV11-2; abundance: -; CDR3aa: CASSTRDRLNEKLFF; CDR3nt: TGTGCCAGCAGCACTCGGGACAGGTTAAATGAAAAACTGTTTTTT
d_gene: -; j_gene: TRBJ2-3; v_gene: TRBV9; abundance: few; CDR3aa: CASSVVSSTDTQYF; CDR3nt: TGTGCCAGCAGCGTGGTCAGTAGCACAGATACGCAGTATTTT
d_gene: TRBD1; j_gene: TRBJ2-1; v_gene: TRBV5-1; abundance: -; CDR3aa: CASSSPPIYRGSYNEQFF; CDR3nt: TGCGCCAGCAGCTCGCCCCCAATCTACAGGGGCTCCTACAATGAGCAGTTCTTC
d_gene: -; j_gene: TRBJ1-5; v_gene: TRBV10-3; abundance: -; CDR3aa: CATRRDTGNQPQHF; CDR3nt: TGTGCCACCAGACGGGACACAGGAAATCAGCCCCAGCATTTT
d_gene: TRBD2; j_gene: TRBJ2-5; v_gene: TRBV5-1; abundance: -; CDR3aa: CASSSGTSGVRGETQYF; CDR3nt: TGCGCCAGCAGCTCCGGGACTAGCGGGGTGAGGGGAGAGACCCAGTACTTC
d_gene: -; j_gene: TRBJ2-7; v_gene: TRBV6-6; abundance: -; CDR3aa: CASSYSTQGGYEQYF; CDR3nt: TGTGCCAGCAGTTACTCAACTCAGGGGGGCTACGAGCAGTACTTC
d_gene: -; j_gene: TRBJ2-7; v_gene: TRBV27; abundance: -; CDR3aa: CASKSAYEQYF; CDR3nt: TGTGCCAGCAAGTCGGCCTACGAGCAGTACTTC
d_gene: TRBD1; j_gene: TRBJ2-1; v_gene: TRBV29-1; abundance: -; CDR3aa: CSVAGTGTYNEQFF; CDR3nt: TGCAGCGTTGCCGGGACAGGTACCTACAATGAGCAGTTCTTC
d_gene: TRBD1; j_gene: TRBJ2-1; v_gene: TRBV10-3; abundance: -; CDR3aa: CAISGLQGASTKNEQFF; CDR3nt: TGTGCCATCAGCGGCCTACAGGGGGCATCCACCAAAAATGAGCAGTTCTTC
d_gene: -; j_gene: TRBJ2-6; v_gene: TRBV19; abundance: once; CDR3aa: CASSNSGANVLTF; CDR3nt: TGTGCCAGTAGTAACTCTGGGGCCAACGTCCTGACTTTC
d_gene: TRBD2; j_gene: TRBJ2-3; v_gene: TRBV11-1; abundance: -; CDR3aa: CASSPRLAGAPDTQYF; CDR3nt: TGTGCCAGCAGCCCGAGACTAGCGGGAGCCCCAGATACGCAGTATTTT
d_gene: -; j_gene: TRBJ1-5; v_gene: TRBV6-6; abundance: -; CDR3aa: CASRHGDGDSNQPQHF; CDR3nt: TGTGCCAGCCGACACGGGGACGGTGATAGCAATCAGCCCCAGCATTTT
d_gene: TRBD1; j_gene: TRBJ1-2; v_gene: TRBV5-8; abundance: -; CDR3aa: CASSLWGIGGSYGYTF; CDR3nt: TGTGCCAGCAGCTTGTGGGGGATAGGGGGCTCCTATGGCTACACCTTC
d_gene: -; j_gene: TRBJ1-1; v_gene: TRBV2; abundance: -; CDR3aa: CASKGETAGYGTEAFF; CDR3nt: TGTGCCAGCAAGGGAGAAACAGCGGGGTACGGCACTGAAGCTTTCTTT
d_gene: TRBD1; j_gene: TRBJ1-5; v_gene: TRBV10-3; abundance: -; CDR3aa: CAISDYGQGNQPQHF; CDR3nt: TGTGCCATCAGTGACTATGGACAGGGCAATCAGCCCCAGCATTTT
d_gene: TRBD1; j_gene: TRBJ2-7; v_gene: TRBV9; abundance: few; CDR3aa: CASSVAGTGLYEQYF; CDR3nt: TGTGCCAGCAGCGTAGCCGGGACAGGGCTCTACGAGCAGTACTTC
d_gene: TRBD1; j_gene: TRBJ1-2; v_gene: TRBV5-1; abundance: -; CDR3aa: CASSWDRVRGYTF; CDR3nt: TGCGCCAGCAGCTGGGACAGGGTGAGGGGCTACACCTTC
d_gene: -; j_gene: TRBJ1-6; v_gene: TRBV5-6; abundance: -; CDR3aa: CASSLGQASPLHF; CDR3nt: TGTGCCAGCAGCTTGGGTCAGGCATCACCCCTCCACTTT
d_gene: -; j_gene: TRBJ1-3; v_gene: TRBV5-1; abundance: -; CDR3aa: CASSLLGMSGNTIYF; CDR3nt: TGCGCCAGCAGCTTATTGGGGATGTCCGGAAACACCATATATTTT
d_gene: -; j_gene: TRBJ2-5; v_gene: TRBV6-5; abundance: once; CDR3aa: CASTPSRDNQETQYF; CDR3nt: TGTGCCAGCACCCCGTCACGGGACAACCAAGAGACCCAGTACTTC
d_gene: TRBD1; j_gene: TRBJ2-7; v_gene: TRBV5-1; abundance: -; CDR3aa: CASSFGQGFYEQYF; CDR3nt: TGCGCCAGCAGCTTCGGACAGGGGTTCTACGAGCAGTACTTC
d_gene: TRBD1; j_gene: TRBJ2-1; v_gene: TRBV5-1; abundance: -; CDR3aa: CASSFTGVQGNEQFF; CDR3nt: TGCGCCAGCAGCTTTACAGGGGTTCAGGGGAATGAGCAGTTCTTC
d_gene: TRBD1; j_gene: TRBJ1-1; v_gene: TRBV19; abundance: -; CDR3aa: CASSAVTGGSEAFF; CDR3nt: TGTGCCAGTAGCGCCGTTACAGGGGGCTCTGAAGCTTTCTTT
d_gene: TRBD1; j_gene: TRBJ2-7; v_gene: TRBV7-6; abundance: once; CDR3aa: CASSFGDRVNEQYF; CDR3nt: TGTGCCAGCAGCTTCGGGGACAGGGTCAACGAGCAGTACTTC
d_gene: -; j_gene: TRBJ1-6; v_gene: TRBV6-6; abundance: once; CDR3aa: CASQNEDLKPLHF; CDR3nt: TGTGCCAGCCAGAACGAAGACTTGAAACCCCTCCACTTT
d_gene: -; j_gene: TRBJ1-2; v_gene: TRBV29-1; abundance: -; CDR3aa: CSAADDRFNYGYTF; CDR3nt: TGCAGCGCAGCGGACGACCGCTTCAACTATGGCTACACCTTC
d_gene: TRBD2; j_gene: TRBJ2-1; v_gene: TRBV27; abundance: -; CDR3aa: CGVAGTSGSYNEQFF; CDR3nt: TGTGGAGTGGCGGGGACTAGCGGGAGTTACAATGAGCAGTTCTTC
d_gene: -; j_gene: TRBJ1-2; v_gene: TRBV5-6; abundance: -; CDR3aa: CASSLQGGGNGYTF; CDR3nt: TGTGCCAGCAGCTTGCAGGGAGGAGGTAATGGCTACACCTTC
d_gene: -; j_gene: TRBJ1-3; v_gene: TRBV5-1; abundance: -; CDR3aa: CASQKDPQASGNTIYF; CDR3nt: TGCGCCAGCCAAAAAGACCCACAGGCTTCTGGAAACACCATATATTTT